This is a list of T cell receptor beta chains from one sample in a study of CD4 T cells in relation to SARS-CoV-2 and coronaviruses. Sequenced by immunoSEQ multiplex PCR; TCRdb stores in-frame clones only, minus some. This table holds about 37,000 clones, approximately 85% found once. Source material: memory CD4+ T cells from PBMCs. These receptors were collected from an adult with COVID-19. Both conserved end residues are part of each CDR3. The D gene is left open where the match is weak. Clone size is not always given. Where it is, it says once, few, many or a class for expanded clones.

NA	TRBJ2-5	TRBV7-7	NA	CASSLGVQETQYF	TGTGCTAGCAGCTTAGGAGTCCAAGAGACCCAGTACTTC
NA	TRBJ2-2	TRBV19	once	CASSIAAGATGELFF	TGTGCCAGTAGTATAGCCGCCGGGGCGACCGGGGAGCTGTTTTTT
NA	TRBJ2-1	TRBV24-1	NA	CATRGVYNEQFF	TGTGCCACCAGAGGGGTCTACAATGAGCAGTTCTTC
TRBD2	TRBJ2-7	TRBV3-1/TRBV3-2	NA	CASSQDAELAGTYEQYF	TGTGCCAGCAGCCAAGACGCAGAACTAGCGGGGACCTACGAGCAGTACTTC
NA	TRBJ2-5	TRBV21-1	once	CASSKAPTVTGGETQYF	TGTGCCAGCAGCAAAGCTCCGACAGTCACGGGGGGAGAGACCCAGTACTTC
TRBD1	TRBJ1-4	TRBV6-4	NA	CASSGRTGGREKLFF	TGTGCCAGCAGTGGCAGGACAGGGGGGCGAGAAAAACTGTTTTTT
NA	TRBJ2-3	TRBV5-5	NA	CASSFGQGATDTQYF	TGTGCCAGCAGCTTTGGGCAGGGAGCGACAGATACGCAGTATTTT
NA	TRBJ2-3	TRBV25-1	NA	CASSAGADTQYF	TGTGCCAGCAGTGCCGGAGCGGATACGCAGTATTTT
NA	TRBJ1-5	TRBV7-8	NA	CASSYTGTNNQPQHF	TGTGCCAGCAGTTACACCGGGACGAACAATCAGCCCCAGCATTTT
NA	TRBJ1-1	TRBV5-1	NA	CASSWRRRESSGNTEAFF	TGCGCCAGCAGCTGGCGGAGAAGGGAAAGTAGCGGAAACACTGAAGCTTTCTTT
TRBD1	TRBJ2-1	TRBV7-2	NA	CASSLDWGQGADEQFF	TGTGCCAGCAGCTTAGATTGGGGACAGGGGGCGGATGAGCAGTTCTTC
TRBD2	TRBJ2-2	TRBV5-1	NA	CASSQGLLNTGELFF	TGCGCCAGCAGCCAGGGACTACTGAACACCGGGGAGCTGTTTTTT
NA	TRBJ1-1	TRBV6-6	NA	CASSYGPGERNTEAFF	TGTGCCAGCAGTTACGGGCCAGGGGAGAGGAACACTGAAGCTTTCTTT
TRBD2	TRBJ2-3	TRBV28	NA	CASSTSGGPDTQYF	TGTGCCAGCAGTACGAGCGGGGGCCCGGATACGCAGTATTTT
NA	TRBJ2-7	TRBV28	once	CASSPASSTLGEQYF	TGTGCCAGCAGCCCAGCTAGCTCGACTTTAGGCGAGCAGTACTTC
NA	TRBJ1-5	TRBV12-2	NA	CASRSGDRDPQPQHF	TGTGCAAGTCGCTCAGGAGACAGGGATCCTCAGCCCCAGCATTTT
NA	TRBJ2-5	TRBV5-5	NA	CASSLGGDSYSWTQYF	TGTGCCAGCAGCTTGGGGGGGGACTCTTATTCCTGGACCCAGTACTTC
NA	TRBJ2-2	TRBV7-2	NA	CASSSPWRGNTGELFF	TGTGCCAGCAGCTCCCCTTGGCGGGGCAACACCGGGGAGCTGTTTTTT
TRBD1	TRBJ2-6	TRBV28	NA	CASSSPTGRSGANVLTF	TGTGCCAGCAGTTCTCCGACAGGGCGCTCTGGGGCCAACGTCCTGACTTTC
NA	TRBJ2-6	TRBV4-3	NA	CASSPEAGAGANVLTF	TGCGCCAGCAGCCCAGAAGCAGGGGCTGGGGCCAACGTCCTGACTTTC